Below, one TCR beta chain is given with its context. The antigen remains undetermined. The sample belongs to a study of cytomegalovirus exposure and HLA in healthy donors. Study in general: In terms of ancestry, the Caucasian-associated cluster contained roughly 81% of the roughly 400 genotyped donors.

The CDR3 is made up of 13 amino acids. Germline lookup yields CDR1 SNHLY and CDR2 FYNNEI. Trimming cost V 6 bases and J 4 bases, with 9 bases left between them. Study-level findings and limits: TCR beta V segments were, for the most part, productive about 90% or about 30% of the time in an earlier analysis. Per a later analysis, HLA-associated TCR beta chains showed more clonal expansion than other, equally common TCR beta chains. Researchers reported in a later analysis that a missense DCLRE1C variant was tied to TCR beta V- and J-gene trimming.

The PCR had 60 Vbeta and 13 Jbeta primers. Assay used: immunoSEQ multiplex PCR; TCRdb lists only in-frame clones, some missing. The sample gives about 130,000 clones, around 72% of which show up once; about 1.5% is in the top ten. Sequenced sample: PBMCs. This clonotype was sampled from a woman between 18 and 29 years old in good health and CMV-seronegative. This sequence joins TRBV2 and TRBJ1-4; tentatively, D is TRBD1 (6 bases). The CDR3 sequence is CASRTGRNEKLFF. CDR3 DNA sequence: TGTGCCAGCAGGACAGGCCGTAATGAAAAACTGTTTTTT.